This T cell receptor (beta chain) was recorded in a study of blood T cell repertoires in COVID-19. Trimming took 3 bases from V and 7 from J; bases not matched to a gene: 6. Germline CDR1 SGDLS, CDR2 YYNGEE. The CDR3 is 14 residues long. Data came from immunoSEQ multiplex PCR; TCRdb stores just in-frame clones and leaves some out. The table lists 290,000 or so clones, about 82% of them singletons, with roughly 4.6% in the top ten. V is TRBV9 and J is TRBJ2-5; 10 bases agree with TRBD2. The TCR originated in a man between 50 and 59 years old with active or convalescent COVID-19. Input material: peripheral blood. CDR3 DNA: TGTGCCAGCAGCGCGACTAGCGGGTGGAGGACCCAGTACTTC. It yields the protein CASSATSGWRTQYF.